This T cell receptor (beta chain) was sequenced in a study of beta chain features in type 1 diabetes. Study-level results: A PCR bias possibly favoring shorter templates would apply equally to patients and controls. Moderate yet significant TCRB CDR3 shortening was seen in Type 1 diabetes patients in all four CD4+ subsets.

With respect to this clone: Its antigen is unidentified.

Investigators reverse transcribed all isolated RNA, so they sequenced expressed TCRB transcripts. Naive, central memory and regulatory T cell samples yielded around 3.5 million reads on average. Repertoires were generated with immunoSEQ multiplex PCR, while TCRdb's copy carries only in-frame clones and drops some. Of 500,000 to 850,000 clones in the sample, roughly an eighth were seen once. The CDR3 is made up of 15 amino acids. V was pared by 5 bases and J by 11 bases, with 14 bases of the junction left unmatched. Germline V gene data show CDR1 as SEHNR and CDR2 as FQNEAQ (reference sequence). The specimen sequenced was naive CD4+ T cells from blood. The J gene is TRBJ2-4, the V gene TRBV7-9; 8 nucleotides agree with TRBD1. This receptor was taken from a man between 18 and 29 years old with type 1 diabetes. The CDR3 spells CASSPGTGLWAFQYF. CDR3 nucleotides: TGTGCCAGCAGCCCCGGGACAGGACTGTGGGCGTTTCAGTACTTC.